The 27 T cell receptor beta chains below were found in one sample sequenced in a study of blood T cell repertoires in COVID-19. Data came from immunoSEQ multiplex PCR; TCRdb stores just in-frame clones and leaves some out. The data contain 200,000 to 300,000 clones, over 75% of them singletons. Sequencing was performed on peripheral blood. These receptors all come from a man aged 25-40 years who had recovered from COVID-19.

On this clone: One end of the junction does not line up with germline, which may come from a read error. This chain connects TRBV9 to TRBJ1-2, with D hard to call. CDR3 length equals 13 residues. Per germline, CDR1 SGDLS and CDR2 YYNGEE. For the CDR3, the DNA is TGTGCCAGCAGCGTAGGGGGAGACCGGGTCTTTGCCTTC. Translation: CASSVGGDRVFAF.

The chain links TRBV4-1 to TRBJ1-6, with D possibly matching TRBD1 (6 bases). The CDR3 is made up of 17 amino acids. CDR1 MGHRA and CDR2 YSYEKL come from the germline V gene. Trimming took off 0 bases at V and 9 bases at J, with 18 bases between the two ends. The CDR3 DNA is TGCGCCAGCAGCCAAGATGGTTCACAGGGCTTGGGTTCACCCCTCCACTTT. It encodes CASSQDGSQGLGSPLHF.

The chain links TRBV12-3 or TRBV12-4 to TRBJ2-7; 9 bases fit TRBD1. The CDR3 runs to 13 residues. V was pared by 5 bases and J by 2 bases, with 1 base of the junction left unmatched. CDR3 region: CASSGQGTYEQYF. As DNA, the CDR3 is TGTGCCAGCAGTGGACAGGGGACCTACGAGCAGTACTTC.

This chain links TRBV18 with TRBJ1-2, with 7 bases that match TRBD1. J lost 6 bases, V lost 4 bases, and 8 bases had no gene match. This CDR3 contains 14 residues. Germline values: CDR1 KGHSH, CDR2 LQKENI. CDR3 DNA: TGTGCCAGCTCACTTATGGACAGGCAGAATGGCTACACCTTC. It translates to CASSLMDRQNGYTF.

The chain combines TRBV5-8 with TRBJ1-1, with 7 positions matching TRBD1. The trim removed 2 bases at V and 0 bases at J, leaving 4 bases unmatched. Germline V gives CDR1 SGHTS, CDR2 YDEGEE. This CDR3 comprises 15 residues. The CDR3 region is CASSFYRGMNTEAFF. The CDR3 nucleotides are TGTGCCAGCAGCTTTTACAGGGGTATGAACACTGAAGCTTTCTTT.

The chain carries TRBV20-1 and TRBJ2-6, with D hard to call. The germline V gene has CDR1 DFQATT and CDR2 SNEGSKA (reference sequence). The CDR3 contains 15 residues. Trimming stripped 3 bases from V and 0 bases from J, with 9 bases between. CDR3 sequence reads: CSASLGDSGANVLTF. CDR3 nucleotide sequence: TGCAGTGCTAGTTTAGGAGACTCTGGGGCCAACGTCCTGACTTTC.

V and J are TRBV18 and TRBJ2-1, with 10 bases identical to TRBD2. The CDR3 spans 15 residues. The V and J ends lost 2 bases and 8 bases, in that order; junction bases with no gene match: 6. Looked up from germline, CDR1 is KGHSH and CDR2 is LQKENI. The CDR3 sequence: CASSPFSGGGDEQFF. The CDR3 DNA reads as TGTGCCAGCTCACCATTCAGCGGGGGGGGCGATGAGCAGTTCTTC.

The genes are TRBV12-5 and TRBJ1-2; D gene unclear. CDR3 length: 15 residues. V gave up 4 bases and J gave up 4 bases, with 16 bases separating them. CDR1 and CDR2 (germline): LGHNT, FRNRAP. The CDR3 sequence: CASGWISAGSYGYTF. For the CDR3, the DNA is TGTGCTAGTGGTTGGATCAGCGCGGGAAGCTATGGCTACACCTTC.

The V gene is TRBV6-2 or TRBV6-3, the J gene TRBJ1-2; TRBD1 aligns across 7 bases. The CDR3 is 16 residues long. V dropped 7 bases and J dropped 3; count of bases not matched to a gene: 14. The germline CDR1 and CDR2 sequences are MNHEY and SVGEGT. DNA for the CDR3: TGTGCCAGCACCCCCGGGGTGGGACAGAGAGACTATGGCTACACCTTC. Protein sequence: CASTPGVGQRDYGYTF.

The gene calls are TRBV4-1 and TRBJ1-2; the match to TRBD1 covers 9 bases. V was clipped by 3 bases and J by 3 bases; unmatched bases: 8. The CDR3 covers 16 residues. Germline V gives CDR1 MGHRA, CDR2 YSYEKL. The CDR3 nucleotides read TGCGCCAGCAGCCAGGGGACAGGGCAGCGTGACTATGGCTACACCTTC. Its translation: CASSQGTGQRDYGYTF.

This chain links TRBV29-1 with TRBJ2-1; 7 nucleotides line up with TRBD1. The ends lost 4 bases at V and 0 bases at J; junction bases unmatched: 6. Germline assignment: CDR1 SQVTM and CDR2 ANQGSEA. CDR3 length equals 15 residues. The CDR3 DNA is TGCAGCGTTGGACAGGGTTTAACCTCCTACAATGAGCAGTTCTTC. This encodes CSVGQGLTSYNEQFF.

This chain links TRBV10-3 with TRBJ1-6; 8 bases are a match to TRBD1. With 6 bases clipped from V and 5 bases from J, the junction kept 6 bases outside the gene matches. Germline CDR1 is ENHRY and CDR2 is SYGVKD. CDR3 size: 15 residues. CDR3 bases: TGTGCCATCAGAGGGGACAGGATAAATAATTCACCCCTCCACTTT. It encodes CAIRGDRINNSPLHF.

The CDR3 DNA follows: TGTGCCAGCAGCCCGGTGGGGACTCATCGGGAGCTGTTTTTT. The encoded protein is CASSPVGTHRELFF. The chain recombines TRBV7-3 with TRBJ2-2, with TRBD2 as a possible D gene (6 bases). Germline V gene sequence: CDR1 SGHTA, CDR2 FQGTGA. The CDR3 is 14 amino acids. V was clipped by 5 bases and J by 9 bases, with 16 bases between them.

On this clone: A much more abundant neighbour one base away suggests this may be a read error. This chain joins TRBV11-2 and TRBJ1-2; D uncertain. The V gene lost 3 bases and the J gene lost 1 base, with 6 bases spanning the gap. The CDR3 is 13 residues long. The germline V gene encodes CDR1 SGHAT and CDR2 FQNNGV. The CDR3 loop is CASSLGSNYGYTF. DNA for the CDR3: TGTGCCAGCAGCTTGGGCAGTAACTATGGCTACACCTTC.

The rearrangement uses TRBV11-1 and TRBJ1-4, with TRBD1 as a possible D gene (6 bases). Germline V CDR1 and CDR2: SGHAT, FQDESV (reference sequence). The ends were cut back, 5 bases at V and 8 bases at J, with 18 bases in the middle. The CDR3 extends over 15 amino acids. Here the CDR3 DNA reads TGTGCCAGCAGCAAAGGGACAAACCAAAAGGAAAAACTGTTTTTT. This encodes CASSKGTNQKEKLFF.

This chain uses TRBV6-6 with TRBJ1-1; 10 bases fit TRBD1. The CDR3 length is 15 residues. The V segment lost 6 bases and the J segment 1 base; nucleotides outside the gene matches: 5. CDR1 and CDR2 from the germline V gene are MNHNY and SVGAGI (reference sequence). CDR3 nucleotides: TGTGCCAGCAGCGATCGACAGGGGGCGAACACTGAAGCTTTCTTT. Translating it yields CASSDRQGANTEAFF.

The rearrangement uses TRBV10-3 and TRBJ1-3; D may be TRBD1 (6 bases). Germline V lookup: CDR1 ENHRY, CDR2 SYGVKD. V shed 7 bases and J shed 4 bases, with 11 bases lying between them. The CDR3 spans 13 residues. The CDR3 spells CAITTGSGNTIYF. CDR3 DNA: TGTGCCATCACTACAGGGTCCGGAAACACCATATATTTT.

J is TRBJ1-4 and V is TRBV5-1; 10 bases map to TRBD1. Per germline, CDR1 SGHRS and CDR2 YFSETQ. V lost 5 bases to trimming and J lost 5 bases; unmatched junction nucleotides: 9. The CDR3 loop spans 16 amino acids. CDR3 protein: CASRGLPGQGNEKLFF. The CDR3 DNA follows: TGCGCCAGCAGAGGTTTACCGGGACAGGGGAATGAAAAACTGTTTTTT.

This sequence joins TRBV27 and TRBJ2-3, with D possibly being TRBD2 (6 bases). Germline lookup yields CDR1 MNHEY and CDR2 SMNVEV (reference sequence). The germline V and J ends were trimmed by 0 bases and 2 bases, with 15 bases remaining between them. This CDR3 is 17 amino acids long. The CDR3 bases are TGTGCCAGCAGTTTATCCCCCCCGGGGAGGCTCACAGATACGCAGTATTTT. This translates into CASSLSPPGRLTDTQYF.

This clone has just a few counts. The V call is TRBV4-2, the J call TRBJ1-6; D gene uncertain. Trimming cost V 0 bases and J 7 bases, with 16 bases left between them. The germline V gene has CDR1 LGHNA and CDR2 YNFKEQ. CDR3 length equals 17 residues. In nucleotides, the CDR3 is TGTGCCAGCAGCCAAGATGGCCCAGCGGAGCCCAATTCACCCCTCCACTTT. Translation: CASSQDGPAEPNSPLHF.

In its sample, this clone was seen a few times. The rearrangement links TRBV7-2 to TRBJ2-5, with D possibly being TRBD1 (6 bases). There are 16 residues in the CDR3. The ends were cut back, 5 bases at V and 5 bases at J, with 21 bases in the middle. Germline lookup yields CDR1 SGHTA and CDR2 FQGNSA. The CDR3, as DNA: TGTGCCAGCAGCCTCCCCGGGACACCCCAAGCGGAGACCCAGTACTTC. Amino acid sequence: CASSLPGTPQAETQYF.

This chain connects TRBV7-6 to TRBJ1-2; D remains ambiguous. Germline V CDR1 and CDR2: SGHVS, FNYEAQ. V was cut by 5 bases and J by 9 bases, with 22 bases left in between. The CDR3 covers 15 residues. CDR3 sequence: CASSPRLTSSGSYTF. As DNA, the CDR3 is TGTGCCAGCAGCCCCCGCTTAACTTCCTCCGGGAGCTACACCTTC.

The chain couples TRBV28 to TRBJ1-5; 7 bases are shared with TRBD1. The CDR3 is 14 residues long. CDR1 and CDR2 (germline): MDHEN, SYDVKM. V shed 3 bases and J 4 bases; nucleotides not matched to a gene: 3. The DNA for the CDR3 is TGTGCCAGCAGTTTGGTACAGGGGAATCAGCCCCAGCATTTT. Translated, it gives CASSLVQGNQPQHF.

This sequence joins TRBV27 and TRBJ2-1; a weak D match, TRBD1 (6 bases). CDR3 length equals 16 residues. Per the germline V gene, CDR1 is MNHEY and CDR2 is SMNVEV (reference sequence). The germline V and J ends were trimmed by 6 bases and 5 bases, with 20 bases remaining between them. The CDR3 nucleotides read TGTGCCAGCAGCTTAAGGGGGTGGCAGACAGACAATGAGCAGTTCTTC. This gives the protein CASSLRGWQTDNEQFF.

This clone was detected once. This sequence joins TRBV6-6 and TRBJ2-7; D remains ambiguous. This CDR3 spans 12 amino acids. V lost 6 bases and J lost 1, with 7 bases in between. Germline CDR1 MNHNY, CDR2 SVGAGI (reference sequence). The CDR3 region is CASRSDSYEQYF. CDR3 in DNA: TGTGCCAGCAGGTCAGATTCCTACGAGCAGTACTTC.

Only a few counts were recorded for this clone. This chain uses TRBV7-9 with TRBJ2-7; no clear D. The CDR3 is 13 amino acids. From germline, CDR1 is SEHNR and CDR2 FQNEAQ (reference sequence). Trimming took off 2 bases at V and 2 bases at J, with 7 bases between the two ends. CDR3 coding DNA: TGTGCCAGCAGCTTACTGGCAGCCTACGAGCAGTACTTC. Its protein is CASSLLAAYEQYF.

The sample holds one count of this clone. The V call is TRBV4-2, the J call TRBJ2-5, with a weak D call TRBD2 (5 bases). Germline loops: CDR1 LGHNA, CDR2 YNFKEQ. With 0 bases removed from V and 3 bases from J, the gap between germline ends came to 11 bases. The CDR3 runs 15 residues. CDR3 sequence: CASSQDIRGEETQYF. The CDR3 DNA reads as TGTGCCAGCAGCCAAGATATCCGGGGTGAAGAGACCCAGTACTTC.